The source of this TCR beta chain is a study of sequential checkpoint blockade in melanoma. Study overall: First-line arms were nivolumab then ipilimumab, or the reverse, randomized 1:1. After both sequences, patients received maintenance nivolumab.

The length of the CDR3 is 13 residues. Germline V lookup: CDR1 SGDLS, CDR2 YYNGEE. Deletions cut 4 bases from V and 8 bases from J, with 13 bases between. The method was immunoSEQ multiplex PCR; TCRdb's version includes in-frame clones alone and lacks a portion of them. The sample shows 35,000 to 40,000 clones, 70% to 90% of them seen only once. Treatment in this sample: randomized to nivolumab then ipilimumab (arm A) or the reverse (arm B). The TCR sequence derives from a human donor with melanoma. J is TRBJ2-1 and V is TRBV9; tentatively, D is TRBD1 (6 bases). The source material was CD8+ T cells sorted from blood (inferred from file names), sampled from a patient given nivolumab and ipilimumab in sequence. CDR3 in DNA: TGTGCCAGCAGCCTCAGCAGGGGTGATGAGCAGTTCTTC. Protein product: CASSLSRGDEQFF.